What follows is one TCR beta chain and its context. As yet, its antigen is unknown. The sample originates from a study of type 1 regulatory T cells. Study at large: An in vitro protocol generated T-allo10, a Tr1-enriched, alloantigen-specific CD4 T cell product.

TCRdb re-analysed the reads in MiXCR, keeping a single row per CDR3 protein. The data hold more than 20,000 distinct CDR3 sequences, with just under 75% observed a single time. Trimming took 5 bases from V and 1 from J; bases not matched to a gene: 6. Germline CDR1 SEHNR, CDR2 FQNEAQ (reference sequence). This CDR3 spans 15 amino acids. The sequenced material came from cultured T cells, either the whole culture or a sorted T cell fraction (not recorded which). Specified subset: Tr1-enriched cell product generated in vitro against host alloantigens. V usage is TRBV7-9 and J usage is TRBJ2-7, with TRBD2 identical over 9 bases. This clonotype originated in a human donor in good health. This chain's CDR3 is CASSARTSVSYEQYF. CDR3 nucleotides: TGTGCCAGCAGCGCAAGGACTAGCGTTTCCTACGAGCAGTACTTC.